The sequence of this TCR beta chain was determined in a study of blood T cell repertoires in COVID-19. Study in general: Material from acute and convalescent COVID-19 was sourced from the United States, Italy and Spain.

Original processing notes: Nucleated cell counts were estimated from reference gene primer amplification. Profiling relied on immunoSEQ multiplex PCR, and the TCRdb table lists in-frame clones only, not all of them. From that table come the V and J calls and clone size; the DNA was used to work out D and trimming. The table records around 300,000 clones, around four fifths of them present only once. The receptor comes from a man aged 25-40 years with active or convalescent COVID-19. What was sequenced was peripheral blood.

CDR3: CASSFSRSYGYTF. The CDR3 nucleotides read TGTGCCAGCAGTTTTTCCAGGTCCTATGGCTACACCTTC. The chain couples TRBV27 to TRBJ1-2; D remains unclear. Germline CDR1 reads MNHEY; CDR2 reads SMNVEV (reference sequence). The CDR3 has 13 amino acids. V lost 3 bases and J lost 4, with 9 bases in between.